This TCR beta chain was recovered during a study of PD-L1 blockade in urothelial cancer. About the study: When patients started atezolizumab at some point between 2013 and 2015, it was given at 1,200 mg intravenously every 3 weeks.

The repertoire was sequenced with immunoSEQ multiplex PCR; TCRdb's copy has only in-frame clones and lacks some. Of about 48,000 clones listed, around 88% are singletons. The time point was: peripheral blood 6 weeks after treatment start. CDR1 and CDR2 from the germline V gene are SGHDT and YYEEEE. The CDR3 is 17 amino acids. The V segment lost 4 bases and the J segment 0 bases; nucleotides outside the gene matches: 10. Source: PBMCs, taken around atezolizumab (anti-PD-L1) treatment. The clonotype was recovered from a man aged 55 to 69 with urothelial cancer. This chain uses TRBV5-6 with TRBJ1-3; TRBD1 matches 7 bases. DNA of the CDR3: TGTGCCAGCAGCCGAATACGCACAGGGGCCTCTGGAAACACCATATATTTT. Its protein product is CASSRIRTGASGNTIYF. Supplemented by reference TRBV5-6 and TRBJ1-3, the full variable domain reads DAGVTQSPTHLIKTRGQQVTLRCSPKSGHDTVSWYQQALGQGPQFIFQYYEEEERQRGNFPDRFSGHQFPNYSSELNVNALLLGDSALYLCASSRIRTGASGNTIYFGEGSWLTVV.